The subject of this entry is one T cell receptor beta chain. This record comes from a study of blood T cell repertoires in COVID-19. Turning to the study itself: Samples came from the United States, Italy and Spain, spanning acute and convalescent COVID-19.

CDR1 and CDR2 from the germline V gene are SGHAT and FQNNGV. The CDR3 runs to 13 residues. Trimming left V 5 bases short and J 11 bases short, with 18 bases between. Clones were sequenced by immunoSEQ multiplex PCR, and TCRdb holds only the in-frame ones, with some missing. In the table there are about 200,000 clones, 65% to 80% of which are singletons. The rearrangement joins TRBV11-2 to TRBJ1-1, with D maybe TRBD1 (5 bases). The clonotype comes from a man aged 50 to 60 who had recovered from COVID-19. The sample taken for sequencing was peripheral blood. CDR3 loop: CASSAIWGGVAFF. The CDR3, as DNA: TGTGCCAGCAGCGCGATATGGGGGGGGGTCGCTTTCTTT.